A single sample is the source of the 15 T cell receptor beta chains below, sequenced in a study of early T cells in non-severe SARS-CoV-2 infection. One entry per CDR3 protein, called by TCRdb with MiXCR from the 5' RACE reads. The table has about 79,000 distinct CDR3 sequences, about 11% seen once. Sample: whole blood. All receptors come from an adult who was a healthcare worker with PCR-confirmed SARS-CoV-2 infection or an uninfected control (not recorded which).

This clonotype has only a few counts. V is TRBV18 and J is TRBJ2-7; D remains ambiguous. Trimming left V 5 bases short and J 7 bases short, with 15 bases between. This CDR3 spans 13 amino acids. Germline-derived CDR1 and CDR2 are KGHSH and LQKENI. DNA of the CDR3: TGTGCCAGCTCAGCGTCCGACACACGGGAGCAGTACTTC. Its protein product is CASSASDTREQYF.

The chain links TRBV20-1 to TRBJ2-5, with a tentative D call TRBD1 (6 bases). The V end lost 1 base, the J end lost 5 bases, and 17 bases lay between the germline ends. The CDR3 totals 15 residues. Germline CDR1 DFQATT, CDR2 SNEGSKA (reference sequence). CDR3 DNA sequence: TGCAGTGCTAGAGGCCTCGACCCGAGGGGGGAGACCCAGTACTTC. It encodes CSARGLDPRGETQYF.

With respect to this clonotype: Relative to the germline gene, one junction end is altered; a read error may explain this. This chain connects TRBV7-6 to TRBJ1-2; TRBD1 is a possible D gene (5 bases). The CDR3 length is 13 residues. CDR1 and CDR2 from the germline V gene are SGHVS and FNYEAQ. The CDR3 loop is CASSLGEGYGYTF. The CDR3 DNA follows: TGTGCCAGCAGTTTAGGGGAGGGATATGGCTACACCTTC.

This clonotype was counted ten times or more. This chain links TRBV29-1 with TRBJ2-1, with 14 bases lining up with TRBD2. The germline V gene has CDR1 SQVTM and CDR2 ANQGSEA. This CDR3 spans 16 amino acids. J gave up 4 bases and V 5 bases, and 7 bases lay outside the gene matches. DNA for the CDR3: TGCAGCGTTCGTGGACTAGCGGGGGGAAAATACAATGAGCAGTTCTTC. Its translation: CSVRGLAGGKYNEQFF.

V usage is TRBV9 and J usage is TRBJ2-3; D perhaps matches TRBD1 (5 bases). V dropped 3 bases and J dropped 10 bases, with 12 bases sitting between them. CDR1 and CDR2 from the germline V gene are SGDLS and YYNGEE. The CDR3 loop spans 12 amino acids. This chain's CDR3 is CASSGLTVAQYF. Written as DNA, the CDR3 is TGTGCCAGCAGCGGTTTGACAGTGGCGCAGTATTTT.

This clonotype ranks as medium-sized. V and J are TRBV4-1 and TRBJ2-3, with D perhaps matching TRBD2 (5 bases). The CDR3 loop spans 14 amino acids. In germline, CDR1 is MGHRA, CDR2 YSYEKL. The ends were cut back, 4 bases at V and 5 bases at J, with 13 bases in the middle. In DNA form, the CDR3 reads TGCGCCAGCAGCCTCCAGAGGGCGGAAGATACGCAGTATTTT. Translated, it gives CASSLQRAEDTQYF.

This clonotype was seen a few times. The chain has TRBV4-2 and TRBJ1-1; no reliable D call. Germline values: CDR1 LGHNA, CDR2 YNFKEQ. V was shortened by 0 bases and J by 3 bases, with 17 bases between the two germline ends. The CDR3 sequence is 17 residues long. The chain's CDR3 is CASSQDTLHKVDTEAFF. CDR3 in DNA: TGTGCCAGCAGCCAAGATACCCTCCACAAGGTCGACACTGAAGCTTTCTTT.

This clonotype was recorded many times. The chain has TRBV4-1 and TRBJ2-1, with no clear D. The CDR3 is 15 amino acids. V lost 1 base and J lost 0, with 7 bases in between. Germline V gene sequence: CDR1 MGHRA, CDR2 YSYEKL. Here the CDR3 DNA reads TGCGCCAGCAGCCAAGGTCGGAGCTCCTACAATGAGCAGTTCTTC. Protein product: CASSQGRSSYNEQFF.

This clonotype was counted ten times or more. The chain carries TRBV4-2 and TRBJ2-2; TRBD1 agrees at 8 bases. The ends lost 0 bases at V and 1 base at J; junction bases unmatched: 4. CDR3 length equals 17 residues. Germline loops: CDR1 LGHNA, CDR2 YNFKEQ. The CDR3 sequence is CASSQDRTGMNTGELFF. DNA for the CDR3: TGTGCCAGCAGCCAAGATCGGACAGGGATGAACACCGGGGAGCTGTTTTTT.

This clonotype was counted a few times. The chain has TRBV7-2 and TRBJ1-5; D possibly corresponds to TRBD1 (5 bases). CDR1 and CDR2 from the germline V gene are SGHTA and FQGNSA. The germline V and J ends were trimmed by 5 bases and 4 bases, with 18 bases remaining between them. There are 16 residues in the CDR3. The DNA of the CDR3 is TGTGCCAGCAGCGAAGGATGGGGCCCGCGGAATCAGCCCCAGCATTTT. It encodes CASSEGWGPRNQPQHF.

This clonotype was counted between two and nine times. As DNA, the CDR3 is TGTGCCAGCAGCACCCCCGGGACAGGGGGCAACGAGCAGTACTTC. As protein: CASSTPGTGGNEQYF. This chain connects TRBV7-6 to TRBJ2-7, with 12 bases identical to TRBD1. Trimming at V came to 5 bases and at J to 5 bases, leaving 7 bases not matched to a gene. Germline V gene data show CDR1 as SGHVS and CDR2 as FNYEAQ. The CDR3 loop spans 15 amino acids.

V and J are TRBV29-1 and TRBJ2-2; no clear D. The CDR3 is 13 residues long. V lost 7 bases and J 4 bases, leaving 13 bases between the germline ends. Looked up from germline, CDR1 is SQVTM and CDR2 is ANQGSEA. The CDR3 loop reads CSGSWGPTGELFF. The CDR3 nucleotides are TGCAGCGGCTCCTGGGGTCCCACCGGGGAGCTGTTTTTT.

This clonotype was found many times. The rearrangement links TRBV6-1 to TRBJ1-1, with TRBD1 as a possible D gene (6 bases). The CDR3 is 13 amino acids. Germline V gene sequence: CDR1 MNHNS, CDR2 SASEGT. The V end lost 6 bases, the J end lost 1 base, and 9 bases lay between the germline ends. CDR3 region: CASRMTGNTEAFF. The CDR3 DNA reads TGTGCCAGCAGAATGACAGGGAACACTGAAGCTTTCTTT.

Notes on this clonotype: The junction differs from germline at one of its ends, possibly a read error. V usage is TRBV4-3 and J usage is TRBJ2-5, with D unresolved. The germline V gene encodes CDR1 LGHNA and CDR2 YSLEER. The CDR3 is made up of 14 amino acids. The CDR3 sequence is CTSSQQWNQETQYF. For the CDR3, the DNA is TGCACCAGCAGCCAACAGTGGAATCAAGAGACCCAGTACTTC.

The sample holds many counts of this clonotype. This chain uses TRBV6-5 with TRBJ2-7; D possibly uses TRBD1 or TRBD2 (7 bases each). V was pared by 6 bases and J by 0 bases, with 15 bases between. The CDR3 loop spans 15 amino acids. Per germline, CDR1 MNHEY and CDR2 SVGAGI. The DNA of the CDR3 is TGTGCCAGCAGCCCAGCGGGACAGTCCTCCTACGAGCAGTACTTC. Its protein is CASSPAGQSSYEQYF.